This TCR beta chain appears in the sequencing data of a study of type 1 regulatory T cells. For the study at large: T-allo10 is a Tr1-enriched, alloantigen-specific CD4 T cell product made in vitro.

TCRdb re-called the reads with MiXCR, one entry per CDR3 protein. The sample carries about 97,000 distinct CDR3 sequences, roughly 31% recorded once. This clonotype has more than one count but fewer than ten. Input material: CD4+ T cells, either the whole sample or a sorted fraction (not recorded which). The sequence was obtained from a human donor in good health.

CDR3 DNA sequence: TGTGCCAGCAGTTACTCTGCCGGCTACACCTTC. It specifies CASSYSAGYTF. The chain couples TRBV6-6 to TRBJ1-2; no clear D gene. The germline V and J ends were trimmed by 0 bases and 8 bases, with 4 bases remaining between them. Per the germline V gene, CDR1 is MNHNY and CDR2 is SVGAGI (reference sequence). The CDR3 runs 11 residues.